This entry is about one T cell receptor (beta chain). This specimen comes from a study of blood T cell repertoires in COVID-19. Study-wide background: The United States, Italy and Spain provided the acute and convalescent COVID-19 samples. T cells, B-cell-depleted T cells, or PBMCs supplied cDNA or gDNA.

Authors' processing steps: Estimates of nucleated cell counts were drawn from the amplification of reference gene primers. TCRdb's copy holds only in-frame clones and misses some; the assay was immunoSEQ multiplex PCR. V and J calls and clone size are copied from that table; D and trimming were computed from the DNA. The table has 30,000 to 50,000 clones, more than 80% seen once. CDR1 is SQVTM and CDR2 is ANQGSEA in the germline V gene. This CDR3 is built from 18 residues. V shed 7 bases and J 1 base; nucleotides not matched to a gene: 12. This sequence joins TRBV29-1 and TRBJ2-1; TRBD2 agrees at 14 bases. The sequencing input was peripheral blood. The TCR comes from a man aged 55 to 70 with acute or convalescent COVID-19. This CDR3 is CSADPTSGRGVSYNEQFF. CDR3 coding DNA: TGCAGCGCAGATCCGACTAGCGGGAGGGGTGTATCCTACAATGAGCAGTTCTTC.